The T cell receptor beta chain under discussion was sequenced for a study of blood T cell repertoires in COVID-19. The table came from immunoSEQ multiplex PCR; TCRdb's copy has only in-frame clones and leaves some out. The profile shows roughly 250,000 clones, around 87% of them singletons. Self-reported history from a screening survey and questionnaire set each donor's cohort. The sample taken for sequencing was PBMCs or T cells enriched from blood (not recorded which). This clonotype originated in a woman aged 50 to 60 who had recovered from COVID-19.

The CDR3 DNA reads as TGCGCCAGCAGCCAAGGTCTAGCAGAGGCCTACGAGCAGTACTTC. Its protein is CASSQGLAEAYEQYF. The rearrangement joins TRBV4-3 to TRBJ2-7; a possible D gene is TRBD2 (5 bases). The CDR3 extends over 15 amino acids. Germline V gives CDR1 LGHNA, CDR2 YSLEER. The germline V and J ends were trimmed by 1 base and 2 bases, with 12 bases remaining between them.